This TCR beta chain was profiled in a study of radiotherapy plus CTLA-4 blockade in lung cancer. About the research overall: Objective responses were seen in more than 15% of patients, disease control in around 31%.

The assay was immunoSEQ multiplex PCR, and TCRdb's table has in-frame clones only and misses some. This sample has some 51,000 clones, with about 85% found just once. CDR1 and CDR2 (germline): MRHNA, SNTAGT. Losses at the gene ends were 4 bases for V and 4 bases for J; bases not matched to a gene: 6. The CDR3 spans 14 residues. Treatment of patients with chemo-refractory metastatic non-small-cell lung cancer consisted of focal radiation plus CTLA-4 blockade with ipilimumab. The gene calls are TRBV6-4 and TRBJ1-1; TRBD1 matches 7 bases. The material sequenced was peripheral blood, taken from a patient treated with radiotherapy plus ipilimumab. This TCR came from a human donor with non-small cell lung cancer who had a complete response to radiotherapy plus ipilimumab. The CDR3 bases are TGTGCCAGCAGTGTATCAGGGGGGATCACTGAAGCTTTCTTT. It encodes CASSVSGGITEAFF.